Listed here are 32 T cell receptor beta chains from one sample, sequenced in a study of blood T cells in healthy people across ages. The second PCR ran roughly 7 to 11 cycles with a sample-barcoded 5' primer and J-beta primers. TCRdb independently ran MiXCR on the 5' RACE reads; one entry per CDR3 protein. The profile shows approximately 800,000 distinct CDR3 sequences, under 40% of them singletons. Sequenced material: blood. All receptors derive from a man between 18 and 35 years old in good health.

The chain has TRBV3-1 and TRBJ1-4; 7 positions agree with TRBD1. The CDR3 covers 15 residues. Unmatched junction bases numbered 8, after V lost 2 bases and J lost 8 bases. Germline values: CDR1 LGHDT, CDR2 YNNKEL (reference sequence). The CDR3 loop reads CASSQTGAGREKLFF. Here the CDR3 DNA reads TGTGCCAGCAGCCAAACAGGGGCCGGCCGGGAAAAACTGTTTTTT.

In its sample, this clonotype was seen a few times. This chain links TRBV4-2 with TRBJ2-3; 11 positions agree with TRBD2. CDR1 LGHNA and CDR2 YNFKEQ come from the germline V gene. V lost 1 base and J lost 0; bases outside the gene matches: 9. This CDR3 region has 19 residues. The CDR3 loop is CASSQVILAGAWSTDTQYF. For the CDR3, the DNA is TGTGCCAGCAGCCAAGTGATACTAGCGGGGGCATGGAGCACAGATACGCAGTATTTT.

This clonotype was detected ten times or more. The chain couples TRBV10-3 to TRBJ1-2; perhaps TRBD1 as D (5 bases). The CDR3 covers 16 residues. With 2 bases removed from V and 0 bases from J, the gap between germline ends came to 13 bases. Germline values: CDR1 ENHRY, CDR2 SYGVKD. CDR3 amino acids: CAISEGTGVANYGYTF. The CDR3 bases are TGTGCCATCAGTGAGGGCACAGGCGTAGCTAACTATGGCTACACCTTC.

This clonotype was observed a few times. The CDR3 reads CASSARGTGIYEQYF. The CDR3 DNA follows: TGTGCCAGCAGTGCACGGGGGACAGGGATCTACGAGCAGTACTTC. The chain employs TRBV6-5 and TRBJ2-7; 9 bases agree with TRBD1. Germline-derived CDR1 and CDR2 are MNHEY and SVGAGI. This CDR3 spans 15 amino acids. J lost 3 bases, V lost 5 bases, and 8 bases had no gene match.

This chain joins TRBV7-2 and TRBJ2-5, with D perhaps TRBD1 or TRBD2 (5 bases each). The V gene lost 5 bases and the J gene lost 3 bases, with 13 bases spanning the gap. CDR3 size: 14 residues. Germline CDR1 is SGHTA and CDR2 is FQGNSA. CDR3 sequence (DNA): TGTGCCAGCAGCCCGGGATTAGGGGAAGAGACCCAGTACTTC. Protein: CASSPGLGEETQYF.

This chain connects TRBV4-3 to TRBJ1-2; tentatively, D is TRBD1 (5 bases). The germline CDR1 and CDR2 sequences are LGHNA and YSLEER. The CDR3 spans 13 residues. The V end lost 1 base, the J end lost 3 bases, and 6 bases lay between the germline ends. The CDR3 DNA is TGCGCCAGCAGCCAAGCGACAGACTATGGCTACACCTTC. Translation: CASSQATDYGYTF.

The J gene is TRBJ2-7, the V gene TRBV27; tentatively, D is TRBD2 (5 bases). CDR3 size: 15 residues. Trimming pared 3 bases from V and 4 bases from J, leaving 16 bases between. Germline CDR1 is MNHEY and CDR2 is SMNVEV (reference sequence). The CDR3 loop is CASSFSERVGYEQYF. CDR3 bases: TGTGCCAGCAGTTTTTCCGAGAGGGTGGGATACGAGCAGTACTTC.

The chain recombines TRBV9 with TRBJ2-2; D remains unclear. Trimming removed 4 bases from V and 6 bases from J, with 16 bases in between. Germline V gene lookup returns CDR1 SGDLS and CDR2 YYNGEE. The length of the CDR3 is 15 residues. CDR3 sequence: CASSPAPVYPGELFF. CDR3 bases: TGTGCCAGCAGCCCTGCCCCAGTATACCCCGGGGAGCTGTTTTTT.

The chain joins TRBV6-1 to TRBJ2-7; 7 bases line up with TRBD2. This CDR3 has 13 amino acids. Germline loops: CDR1 MNHNS, CDR2 SASEGT. Trimming at V came to 3 bases and at J to 3 bases, leaving 2 bases not matched to a gene. The CDR3 is CASSDGGVYEQYF. CDR3 nucleotides: TGTGCCAGCAGTGATGGGGGGGTCTACGAGCAGTACTTC.

This clonotype was counted a few times. The J gene is TRBJ2-1, the V gene TRBV2; D is undetermined. Between the trimmed V and J ends, which lost 6 bases and 4 bases, there was a span of 16 bases. Per germline, CDR1 SNHLY and CDR2 FYNNEI. CDR3 size: 15 residues. This chain's CDR3 is CASSLNMGRYNEQFF. Written as DNA, the CDR3 is TGTGCCAGCAGCCTCAACATGGGCCGATACAATGAGCAGTTCTTC.

The rearrangement joins TRBV9 to TRBJ2-5, with TRBD1 matching over 7 bases. CDR1 and CDR2 (germline): SGDLS, YYNGEE. The CDR3 has 15 amino acids. The trim removed 3 bases at V and 11 bases at J, leaving 16 bases unmatched. In DNA, the CDR3 is TGTGCCAGCAGCGCTCTGGGACAGCTCTACAATGAGCAGTACTTC. This encodes CASSALGQLYNEQYF.

CDR3 loop: CSALNFRDRDHEQYF. In nucleotides, the CDR3 is TGCAGTGCCCTTAATTTCCGGGACAGGGACCACGAGCAGTACTTC. The chain recombines TRBV20-1 with TRBJ2-7, with 9 bases aligning to TRBD1. The CDR3 runs 15 residues. Germline CDR1 is DFQATT and CDR2 is SNEGSKA (reference sequence). V shed 6 bases and J 5 bases; nucleotides not matched to a gene: 14.

The CDR3 sequence: CASSQGHEGSKDTQYF. In DNA, the CDR3 is TGCGCCAGCAGCCAAGGGCACGAGGGGTCGAAGGATACGCAGTATTTT. The V gene is TRBV4-1, the J gene TRBJ2-3; D may correspond to TRBD1 or TRBD2 (5 bases each). CDR1 and CDR2 from the germline V gene are MGHRA and YSYEKL. V was cut by 1 base and J by 6 bases, with 17 bases left in between. This CDR3 comprises 16 residues.

A remark on this clonotype: A junction end diverges from the germline sequence, so it may reflect a read error. The rearrangement links TRBV5-1 to TRBJ2-7; 7 bases are a match to TRBD1. Germline V gene data show CDR1 as SGHRS and CDR2 as YFSETQ. The CDR3 is 15 residues long. This CDR3 reads CAGSQTGSPSYEQYF. The CDR3, as DNA: TGCGCCGGCAGTCAGACAGGGTCCCCCTCCTACGAGCAGTACTTC.

This clonotype was picked up a small number of times. The chain uses TRBV6-5 and TRBJ2-1; TRBD2 might be the D (5 bases). V was cut by 7 bases and J by 4 bases, with 11 bases left in between. CDR1 and CDR2 (germline): MNHEY, SVGAGI. The CDR3 has 13 amino acids. The CDR3 sequence: CASINPGYNEQFF. CDR3 sequence (DNA): TGTGCCAGCATCAACCCGGGATACAATGAGCAGTTCTTC.

This clonotype was detected only a few times. The chain couples TRBV5-1 to TRBJ2-3; TRBD1 might be the D (7 bases). V lost 0 bases, J lost 2 bases, and 13 bases lay in between. Germline V gives CDR1 SGHRS, CDR2 YFSETQ. CDR3 length: 16 amino acids. CDR3 sequence reads: CASSLAGGRTTDTQYF. CDR3 DNA sequence: TGCGCCAGCAGCTTGGCAGGGGGGCGAACCACAGATACGCAGTATTTT. The full variable domain, rest sourced from reference TRBV5-1 and TRBJ2-3, is KAGVTQTPRYLIKTRGQQVTLSCSPISGHRSVSWYQQTPGQGLQFLFEYFSETQRNKGNFPGRFSGRQFSNSRSEMNVSTLELGDSALYLCASSLAGGRTTDTQYFGPGTRLTVL.

CDR3 sequence (DNA): TGTGCCAGCAAAGAGGGACGTACGGGCACAGATACGCAGTATTTT. Its protein product is CASKEGRTGTDTQYF. The rearrangement joins TRBV2 to TRBJ2-3; D assignment may be TRBD1 or TRBD2 (5 bases each). The CDR3 length is 15 residues. CDR1 and CDR2 from the germline V gene are SNHLY and FYNNEI. V was cut by 7 bases and J by 1 base, with 15 bases left in between.

This clonotype has at least ten counts. The chain is built from TRBV7-2 and TRBJ2-5; unclear D gene. The CDR3 has 13 residues. Germline V gives CDR1 SGHTA, CDR2 FQGNSA. Trimming stripped 5 bases from V and 5 bases from J, with 12 bases between. CDR3 coding DNA: TGTGCCAGCAGCCAACGACTTGGGGAGACCCAGTACTTC. This encodes CASSQRLGETQYF. The whole variable domain, remainder taken from reference TRBV7-2 and TRBJ2-5, is GAGVSQSPSNKVTEKGKDVELRCDPISGHTALYWYRQSLGQGLEFLIYFQGNSAPDKSGLPSDRFSAERTGGSVSTLTIQRTQQEDSAVYLCASSQRLGETQYFGPGTRLLVL.

A word on this clonotype: A much larger clone is a single base away; this may be a read error. The V and J genes are TRBV11-1 and TRBJ1-4; D call uncertain. This CDR3 region has 13 residues. Trimming left V 5 bases short and J 3 bases short, with 7 bases between. Germline loops: CDR1 SGHAT, CDR2 FQDESV (reference sequence). The CDR3 DNA is TGTGCCAGCAGCCCGGAGGCTAATGAAAAACTGTTTTTT. Amino acids: CASSPEANEKLFF.

The chain carries TRBV25-1 and TRBJ1-5; no definite D call. V lost 4 bases, J lost 6 bases, and 13 bases lay in between. Germline assignment: CDR1 MGHDK and CDR2 SYGVNS. The CDR3 spans 14 residues. CDR3 sequence reads: CASSGADLGQPQHF. In DNA form, the CDR3 reads TGTGCCAGCAGTGGGGCAGATCTAGGTCAGCCCCAGCATTTT. Combining the CDR3 with reference TRBV25-1 and TRBJ1-5 gives the whole variable domain EADIYQTPRYLVIGTGKKITLECSQTMGHDKMYWYQQDPGMELHLIHYSYGVNSTEKGDLSSESTVSRIRTEHFPLTLESARPSHTSQYLCASSGADLGQPQHFGDGTRLSIL.

This clonotype was detected only a few times. The chain has TRBV2 and TRBJ2-1; 14 bases agree with TRBD2. V lost 1 base to trimming and J lost 7 bases; unmatched junction nucleotides: 6. Looked up from germline, CDR1 is SNHLY and CDR2 is FYNNEI. The CDR3 length is 17 residues. The CDR3 spells CASSEGMGLAGENEQFF. The CDR3 DNA reads TGTGCCAGCAGTGAAGGGATGGGACTAGCGGGGGAGAATGAGCAGTTCTTC.

The chain is built from TRBV5-6 and TRBJ2-3; 13 bases are a match to TRBD2. The V and J ends lost 7 bases and 4 bases, in that order; junction bases with no gene match: 6. CDR3 size: 15 residues. Germline V gene data show CDR1 as SGHDT and CDR2 as YYEEEE. The CDR3 protein is CASGGTSGDPDTQYF. The CDR3 nucleotides are TGTGCCAGCGGAGGGACTAGCGGGGACCCAGATACGCAGTATTTT.

This clonotype was seen many times. The genes are TRBV12-3 or TRBV12-4 and TRBJ2-1, with 12 bases identical to TRBD2. This CDR3 is built from 15 residues. Unmatched junction bases numbered 2, after V lost 4 bases and J lost 4 bases. The CDR3 DNA sequence: TGTGCCAGCAGTTCCGGACTAGCGGGGTACAATGAGCAGTTCTTC. Translating gives CASSSGLAGYNEQFF.

The chain has TRBV27 and TRBJ1-1; tentatively, D is TRBD1 (6 bases). The CDR3 runs to 15 residues. CDR1 and CDR2 (germline): MNHEY, SMNVEV (reference sequence). The V end lost 5 bases, the J end lost 1 base, and 14 bases lay between the germline ends. The CDR3: CASSRGGGGNTEAFF. As DNA, the CDR3 is TGTGCCAGCAGTAGGGGGGGGGGCGGGAACACTGAAGCTTTCTTT.

The CDR3 loop is CAISTYTNPGNEQFF. In nucleotides, the CDR3 is TGTGCCATCAGCACTTACACTAATCCTGGGAATGAGCAGTTCTTC. V usage is TRBV10-3 and J usage is TRBJ2-1; D uncertain. Germline values: CDR1 ENHRY, CDR2 SYGVKD. The CDR3 is 15 residues long. The V end was cut by 6 bases, the J end by 7 bases, with 19 bases between.

This clonotype was detected many times. V and J are TRBV4-2 and TRBJ1-1; D is uncertain. This CDR3 is built from 12 residues. The germline V gene has CDR1 LGHNA and CDR2 YNFKEQ. Trimming stripped 4 bases from V and 1 base from J, with 4 bases between. The DNA for the CDR3 is TGTGCCAGCAGCCCACCGAACACTGAAGCTTTCTTT. It is translated as CASSPPNTEAFF.

The CDR3 bases are TGCAGTGCTACCCGGACTAGCGGGCCGCAAAACATTCAGTACTTC. Translating it yields CSATRTSGPQNIQYF. The chain is built from TRBV20-1 and TRBJ2-4, with TRBD2 matching 11 bases. The CDR3 covers 15 residues. V was pared by 4 bases and J by 5 bases, with 7 bases of the junction left unmatched. The germline gives CDR1 DFQATT, CDR2 SNEGSKA (reference sequence).

This clonotype occurred once. With a much larger clone just one base away, this may be a read error. The chain uses TRBV4-3 and TRBJ2-5; tentative D call: TRBD2 (6 bases). This CDR3 is built from 15 residues. Trimming stripped 1 base from V and 2 bases from J, with 11 bases between. Germline V lookup: CDR1 LGHNA, CDR2 YSLEER. CDR3: CASSQAGTLQETQYF. As DNA, the CDR3 is TGCGCCAGCAGCCAAGCCGGGACTCTGCAAGAGACCCAGTACTTC.

This chain uses TRBV20-1 with TRBJ2-3; 9 nucleotides agree with TRBD1. The V and J ends lost 6 bases and 8 bases, in that order; junction bases with no gene match: 18. Germline V lookup: CDR1 DFQATT, CDR2 SNEGSKA (reference sequence). This CDR3 is 16 amino acids long. As DNA, the CDR3 is TGCAGTGCAAATAGGCCACCGGGACAGGGAATGGGTACGCAGTATTTT. As protein: CSANRPPGQGMGTQYF.

CDR3 sequence: CASTTGLGVVETQYF. The CDR3 DNA reads TGTGCCAGCACCACGGGCCTAGGGGTAGTGGAGACCCAGTACTTC. V gene TRBV7-2 combines with J gene TRBJ2-5; TRBD1 is a possible D gene (5 bases). The germline V gene has CDR1 SGHTA and CDR2 FQGNSA. Trimming shortened V by 7 bases and J by 5 bases, and 20 bases separated the two germline ends. CDR3 length: 15 residues.

This clonotype was detected a few times. This rearrangement joins TRBV27 to TRBJ1-2; the D gene is possibly TRBD1 (6 bases). The CDR3 is 16 residues long. Trimming stripped 5 bases from V and 4 bases from J, with 20 bases between. Germline assignment: CDR1 MNHEY and CDR2 SMNVEV (reference sequence). For the CDR3, the DNA is TGTGCCAGCAGTCCCCGGGACACTCAGACGGGCTATGGCTACACCTTC. Translation gives CASSPRDTQTGYGYTF.

This clonotype turned up a few times. The chain carries TRBV7-9 and TRBJ2-1, with TRBD1 matching 10 bases. The length of the CDR3 is 15 residues. J was trimmed by 5 bases and V by 6 bases; bases with no gene match: 7. Germline assignment: CDR1 SEHNR and CDR2 FQNEAQ (reference sequence). CDR3 sequence: CASSYGTGDNNEQFF. Written as DNA, the CDR3 is TGTGCCAGCAGTTACGGGACAGGGGATAACAATGAGCAGTTCTTC.